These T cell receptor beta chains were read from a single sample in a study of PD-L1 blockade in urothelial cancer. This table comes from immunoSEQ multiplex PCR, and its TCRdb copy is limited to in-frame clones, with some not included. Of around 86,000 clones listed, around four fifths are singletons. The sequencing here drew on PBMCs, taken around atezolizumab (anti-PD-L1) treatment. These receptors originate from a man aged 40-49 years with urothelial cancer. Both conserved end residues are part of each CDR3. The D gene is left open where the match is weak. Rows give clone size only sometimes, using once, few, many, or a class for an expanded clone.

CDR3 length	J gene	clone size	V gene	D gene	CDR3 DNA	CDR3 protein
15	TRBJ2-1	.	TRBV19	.	TGTGCCAGTAGTCCCCTTCCCCCGGCCTACAATGAGCAGTTCTTC	CASSPLPPAYNEQFF
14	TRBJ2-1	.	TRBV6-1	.	TGTGCCAGCAGTGAAGCGGGAGTTGGAAATGAGCAGTTCTTC	CASSEAGVGNEQFF
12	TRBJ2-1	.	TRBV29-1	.	TGCAGCTCCTCCCTAGGGGGCAATGAGCAGTTCTTC	CSSSLGGNEQFF
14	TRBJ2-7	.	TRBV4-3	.	TGCGCCAGCAGCCAAGATCCCTTGAGGTACGAGCAGTACTTC	CASSQDPLRYEQYF
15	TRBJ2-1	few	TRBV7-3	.	TGTGCCAGCAGTTTAAGCGGAGGTTCCTACAATGAGCAGTTCTTC	CASSLSGGSYNEQFF
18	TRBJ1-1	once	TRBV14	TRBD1	TGTGCCAGCAGCCCCAGTCCGGGACAGGTCTCCTCCTCCACTGAAGCTTTCTTT	CASSPSPGQVSSSTEAFF
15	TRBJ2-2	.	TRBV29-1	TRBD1	TGCAGCGTTGCGGCAGGGGGCTGGAACACCGGGGAGCTGTTTTTT	CSVAAGGWNTGELFF
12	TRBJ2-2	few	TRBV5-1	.	TGCGCCAGCAGCTTGGCCTCCGGGGAGCTGTTTTTT	CASSLASGELFF
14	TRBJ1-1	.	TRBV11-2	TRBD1	TGTGCCAGCAGTCAGGGGGTTAAAAACACTGAAGCTTTCTTT	CASSQGVKNTEAFF
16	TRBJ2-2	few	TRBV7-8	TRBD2	TGTGCCAGCAGCCTCGGACTAGCGGGAGTTACCGGGGAGCTGTTTTTT	CASSLGLAGVTGELFF